This entry concerns a single TCR beta chain. The CDR3 extends over 14 amino acids. The V end was cut by 8 bases, the J end by 0 bases, with 11 bases between. The germline V gene has CDR1 SGHAT and CDR2 FQNNGV. This specimen belongs to a study of blood T cell repertoires in COVID-19. Clones were read by immunoSEQ multiplex PCR, and TCRdb kept only the in-frame ones, dropping some. The repertoire holds 300,000 to 350,000 clones, more than 70% seen once, with 3% to 4.5% in the top ten. This sequence originates from a woman between 55 and 75 years old with COVID-19, enrolled during active disease. The chain recombines TRBV11-2 with TRBJ1-3; D gene ambiguous. Sequencing used peripheral blood. CDR3 protein: CASGERVSGNTIYF. The CDR3 DNA sequence: TGTGCCAGCGGAGAACGGGTCTCTGGAAACACCATATATTTT.